The next 25 T cell receptor beta chains were all read from a single sample in a study of response to subunit inactivated influenza vaccine. In TCRdb, the RT-PCR reads were re-called with MiXCR into one record per CDR3 protein. Here the sample spans some 500,000 distinct CDR3 sequences, roughly 13% being singletons. The specimen comprised PBMCs from blood, sampled around seven weeks after vaccination. These receptor sequences come from a man aged 50 to 59 who received an inactivated influenza vaccine.

The gene calls are TRBV6-2 or TRBV6-3 and TRBJ2-5, with 9 bases fitting TRBD1. Trimming cost V 5 bases and J 4 bases; bases outside gene matches: 5. In germline, CDR1 is MNHEY, CDR2 SVGEGT. The CDR3 covers 14 residues. CDR3 in amino acids: CASSKTGGGETQYF. CDR3 nucleotide sequence: TGTGCCAGCAGTAAGACAGGGGGAGGAGAGACCCAGTACTTC.

The J gene is TRBJ2-1, the V gene TRBV4-1; TRBD2 matches at 8 bases. With V trimmed by 0 bases and J by 3 bases, 7 bases remained unmatched. This CDR3 is 17 amino acids long. Germline CDR1 MGHRA, CDR2 YSYEKL. DNA for the CDR3: TGCGCCAGCAGCCAAGATCCATCTAGCGGGCTCTACAATGAGCAGTTCTTC. Encoded protein: CASSQDPSSGLYNEQFF.

The chain uses TRBV4-3 and TRBJ2-7; D possibly uses TRBD1 or TRBD2 (5 bases each). Germline values: CDR1 LGHNA, CDR2 YSLEER. The V end was cut by 4 bases, the J end by 0 bases, with 16 bases between. There are 16 residues in the CDR3. CDR3 coding DNA: TGCGCCAGCAGCCGTACCATCGGGACGGGCTCCTACGAGCAGTACTTC. Translation gives CASSRTIGTGSYEQYF.

V usage is TRBV4-3 and J usage is TRBJ2-7, with D possibly being TRBD1 (5 bases). The CDR3 loop spans 16 amino acids. Trimming took off 0 bases at V and 6 bases at J, with 18 bases between the two ends. Germline V CDR1 and CDR2: LGHNA, YSLEER. DNA for the CDR3: TGCGCCAGCAGCCAAGATCAGGTCACCCGGACAACCGAGCAGTACTTC. Amino acid sequence: CASSQDQVTRTTEQYF.

Many counts were recorded for this clonotype. The gene calls are TRBV6-5 and TRBJ1-2; maybe TRBD1 (6 bases). The ends were cut back, 0 bases at V and 4 bases at J, with 15 bases in the middle. The CDR3 is 16 residues long. Germline assignment: CDR1 MNHEY and CDR2 SVGAGI. The CDR3 DNA reads as TGTGCCAGCAGTTACTCTTCTTCGGGGGCGTCCTATGGCTACACCTTC. This gives the protein CASSYSSSGASYGYTF.

This clonotype showed up many times. The CDR3 bases are TGTGCCAGCAGCTCCGGACAGTTTCACACAGATACGCAGTATTTT. It codes for CASSSGQFHTDTQYF. This chain joins TRBV7-2 and TRBJ2-3; tentatively, D is TRBD1 (6 bases). V was trimmed by 4 bases and J by 2 bases, leaving 13 bases between them. The CDR3 consists of 15 residues. The germline V gene encodes CDR1 SGHTA and CDR2 FQGNSA.

The rearrangement joins TRBV6-2 or TRBV6-3 to TRBJ2-1; 12 nucleotides agree with TRBD2. The CDR3 spans 14 residues. Germline CDR1 is MNHEY and CDR2 is SVGEGT. J lost 8 bases, V lost 10 bases, and 9 bases had no gene match. The CDR3 region has the DNA TGTGCCATTCCATCTAGCGGGAGGGCCCATGAGCAGTTCTTC. Amino acids: CAIPSSGRAHEQFF.

Remarks on this clonotype: This may be a read error: a much more frequent sequence differs by one nucleotide. This sequence joins TRBV5-1 and TRBJ2-7; unclear D gene. The V gene's germline CDR1 is SGHRS and CDR2 YFSETQ. The CDR3 is 14 residues long. The CDR3 sequence is CASSLDSRSYDQYF. CDR3 DNA sequence: TGCGCCAGCAGCTTGGACAGTCGTTCCTACGATCAGTACTTC.

V gene TRBV27 combines with J gene TRBJ2-7; 8 bases are shared with TRBD1. CDR1 is MNHEY and CDR2 is SMNVEV in the germline V gene (reference sequence). The CDR3 contains 16 residues. Trimming at V came to 5 bases and at J to 0 bases, leaving 9 bases not matched to a gene. DNA for the CDR3: TGTGCCAGCAGTCAAAATACAGGGGGGCACTCCTACGAGCAGTACTTC. The encoded protein is CASSQNTGGHSYEQYF.

This clonotype has just a few counts. The CDR3 DNA reads as TGTGCCAGCAGTTTAAGGGCAGGATCAGGAGCTAATGAAAAACTGTTTTTT. This sequence encodes CASSLRAGSGANEKLFF. The chain couples TRBV12-3 or TRBV12-4 to TRBJ1-4; D is undetermined. V lost 2 bases to trimming and J lost 3 bases, with 16 bases between them. The CDR3 covers 17 residues.

The table lists this clonotype with many counts. This rearrangement joins TRBV3-1 to TRBJ2-1; 7 bases are a match to TRBD2. V shed 1 base, J shed 3 bases, and the junction held 6 bases outside the gene matches. The CDR3 extends over 16 amino acids. CDR1 is LGHDT and CDR2 is YNNKEL in the germline V gene (reference sequence). The DNA for the CDR3 is TGTGCCAGCAGCCAAGTCGCCGGGAGGTACTACAATGAGCAGTTCTTC. It translates to CASSQVAGRYYNEQFF.

This clonotype was picked up a small number of times. This chain joins TRBV28 and TRBJ2-7; TRBD2 agrees at 10 bases. The ends lost 5 bases at V and 1 base at J; junction bases unmatched: 5. The germline CDR1 and CDR2 sequences are MDHEN and SYDVKM. The CDR3 contains 15 residues. The CDR3 spells CASSRPAGGSYEQYF. The CDR3 DNA follows: TGTGCCAGCAGTCGCCCAGCGGGAGGGTCCTACGAGCAGTACTTC.

The chain uses TRBV28 and TRBJ2-3, with 16 bases matching TRBD2. The CDR3 spans 20 residues. The germline CDR1 and CDR2 sequences are MDHEN and SYDVKM. Unmatched junction bases numbered 15, after V lost 7 bases and J lost 2 bases. The CDR3 reads CASIPAPGTSGGAVTDTQYF. In DNA form, the CDR3 reads TGTGCCAGCATCCCCGCCCCCGGGACTAGCGGGGGGGCCGTCACAGATACGCAGTATTTT. Supplemented by reference TRBV28 and TRBJ2-3, the full variable domain reads DVKVTQSSRYLVKRTGEKVFLECVQDMDHENMFWYRQDPGLGLRLIYFSYDVKMKEKGDIPEGYSVSREKKERFSLILESASTNQTSMYLCASIPAPGTSGGAVTDTQYFGPGTRLTVL.

This clonotype came up many times. The V gene is TRBV5-1, the J gene TRBJ2-7; D is ambiguous. The ends were cut back, 0 bases at V and 1 base at J, with 8 bases in the middle. This CDR3 comprises 14 residues. Per the germline V gene, CDR1 is SGHRS and CDR2 is YFSETQ. The CDR3 region is CASSLDSRSYEQYF. The CDR3 bases are TGCGCCAGCAGCTTGGACAGTCGTTCCTACGAGCAGTACTTC.

This clonotype was detected only a few times. The chain employs TRBV20-1 and TRBJ2-1, with D hard to call. Per germline, CDR1 DFQATT and CDR2 SNEGSKA (reference sequence). The length of the CDR3 is 12 residues. Trimming cost V 6 bases and J 4 bases, with 10 bases left between them. The CDR3 sequence is CSAERMYNEQFF. The CDR3 region has the DNA TGCAGTGCCGAGCGAATGTACAATGAGCAGTTCTTC.

The rearrangement joins TRBV11-2 to TRBJ2-2, with no clear D. With 5 bases removed from V and 4 bases from J, the gap between germline ends came to 8 bases. This CDR3 is built from 13 residues. Per the germline V gene, CDR1 is SGHAT and CDR2 is FQNNGV. The CDR3 nucleotides are TGTGCCAGCAGCAAACACCGCACCGGGGAGCTGTTTTTT. Encoded protein: CASSKHRTGELFF. The full variable domain, completed using reference TRBV11-2 and TRBJ2-2, is EAGVAQSPRYKIIEKRQSVAFWCNPISGHATLYWYQQILGQGPKLLIQFQNNGVVDDSQLPKDRFSAERLKGVDSTLKIQPAKLEDSAVYLCASSKHRTGELFFGEGSRLTVL.

This clonotype was recorded at least ten times. The CDR3 is CASSLSSPDTQYF. As DNA, the CDR3 is TGCGCCAGCAGCTTGAGTTCTCCAGATACGCAGTATTTT. The rearrangement joins TRBV5-1 to TRBJ2-3; D gene uncertain. This CDR3 is built from 13 residues. Germline-derived CDR1 and CDR2 are SGHRS and YFSETQ. The germline V and J ends were trimmed by 1 base and 4 bases, with 7 bases remaining between them.

The CDR3 DNA reads as TGCGCCAGCAGCCAAGAATCCCCGGGGAGGAATTCACCCCTCCACTTT. Its protein is CASSQESPGRNSPLHF. The rearrangement uses TRBV4-3 and TRBJ1-6; D gene uncertain. The V and J ends lost 0 bases and 7 bases respectively, with 13 bases between them. This CDR3 contains 16 residues. CDR1 is LGHNA, CDR2 YSLEER, per germline.

For the CDR3, the DNA is TGCGCCAGCAGCGCAGACAGCTCAACCACCTACGAGCAGTACTTC. Protein product: CASSADSSTTYEQYF. The J gene is TRBJ2-7, the V gene TRBV5-1; tentative D call: TRBD1 (5 bases). This CDR3 has 15 residues. Between the trimmed V and J ends, which lost 4 bases and 2 bases, there was a span of 16 bases. Germline assignment: CDR1 SGHRS and CDR2 YFSETQ.

The chain is built from TRBV7-8 and TRBJ2-2; TRBD2 might be the D (5 bases). CDR1 is SGHVS and CDR2 is FQNEAQ in the germline V gene. The CDR3 sequence is 14 residues long. Trimming removed 7 bases at V and 6 bases at J, with 15 bases between. DNA of the CDR3: TGTGCCAGCACCCCCGAGGGTTTGCCCGGGGAGCTGTTTTTT. Translated, it gives CASTPEGLPGELFF.

This clonotype has just a few counts. The chain is built from TRBV7-2 and TRBJ2-7; TRBD2 might be the D (5 bases). The CDR3 sequence is 15 residues long. Deletions cut 5 bases from V and 2 bases from J, with 16 bases between. Germline V lookup: CDR1 SGHTA, CDR2 FQGNSA. DNA of the CDR3: TGTGCCAGCAGCGTAGGACTGACCGCGACCTACGAGCAGTACTTC. Amino acids: CASSVGLTATYEQYF.

A few counts support this clonotype. The chain employs TRBV29-1 and TRBJ1-2; 9 nucleotides line up with TRBD1. Germline trimming cut 7 bases from V and 1 base from J; bases unmatched to any gene: 7. CDR1 and CDR2 (germline): SQVTM, ANQGSEA. The CDR3 loop spans 14 amino acids. The CDR3 reads CSAGDRGDNYGYTF. DNA for the CDR3: TGCAGCGCCGGAGACAGGGGGGATAACTATGGCTACACCTTC.

This clonotype has a handful of counts. This rearrangement joins TRBV29-1 to TRBJ2-7, with D tentatively TRBD2 (6 bases). V gave up 7 bases and J gave up 4 bases, with 23 bases separating them. The V gene's germline CDR1 is SQVTM and CDR2 ANQGSEA. This CDR3 has 15 residues. The CDR3 is CSGLILGTLGYEQYF. The CDR3 DNA follows: TGCAGCGGCCTGATTCTTGGGACTTTGGGTTACGAGCAGTACTTC.

Many counts were recorded for this clonotype. The chain has TRBV4-3 and TRBJ1-2; D is perhaps TRBD1 (5 bases). Germline CDR1 and CDR2: LGHNA and YSLEER. This CDR3 spans 15 amino acids. V shed 2 bases and J shed 6 bases, with 16 bases lying between them. The CDR3 spells CASSQLGTAGDGYTF. Here the CDR3 DNA reads TGCGCCAGCAGCCAACTGGGGACCGCGGGTGATGGCTACACCTTC.

The chain has TRBV7-6 and TRBJ2-1, with 8 bases identical to TRBD2. With 5 bases clipped from V and 0 bases from J, the junction kept 9 bases outside the gene matches. The CDR3 runs 17 residues. The germline V gene has CDR1 SGHVS and CDR2 FNYEAQ. CDR3 sequence reads: CASSPGLAAHSYNEQFF. DNA of the CDR3: TGTGCCAGCAGCCCAGGACTAGCCGCCCACTCCTACAATGAGCAGTTCTTC.